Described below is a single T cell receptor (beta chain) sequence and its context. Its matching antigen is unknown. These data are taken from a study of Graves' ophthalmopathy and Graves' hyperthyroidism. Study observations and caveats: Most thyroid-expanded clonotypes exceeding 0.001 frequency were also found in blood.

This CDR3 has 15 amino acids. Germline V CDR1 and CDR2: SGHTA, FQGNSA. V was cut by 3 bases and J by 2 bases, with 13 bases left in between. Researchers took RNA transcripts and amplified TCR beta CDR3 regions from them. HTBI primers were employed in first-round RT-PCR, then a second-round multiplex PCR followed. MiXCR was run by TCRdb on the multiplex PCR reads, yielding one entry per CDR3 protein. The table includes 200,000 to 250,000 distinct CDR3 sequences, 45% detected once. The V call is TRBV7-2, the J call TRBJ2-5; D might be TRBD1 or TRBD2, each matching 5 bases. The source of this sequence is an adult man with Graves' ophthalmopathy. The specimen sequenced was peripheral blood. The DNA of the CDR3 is TGTGCCAGCAGCTTCAGGGCGTGGGGGCAAGAGACCCAGTACTTC. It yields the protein CASSFRAWGQETQYF.